These 28 T cell receptor beta chains originate from one sample sequenced in a study of monozygotic twins with inflammatory bowel disease. TCRdb re-called the 5' RACE reads; one entry per CDR3 protein, DNA not given. The ten most abundant clones cover roughly 2.6% of a sample with approximately 150,000 distinct CDR3 sequences. Sequenced input: blood. The receptors here all came from a human donor with ulcerative colitis or Crohn's disease, or a healthy co-twin of an affected twin (not recorded which).

V is TRBV19 and J is TRBJ2-3; TCRdb returns TRBD2, unconfirmable since there is no DNA. Germline V gene lookup returns CDR1 LNHDA and CDR2 SQIVND (reference sequence). The CDR3 covers 15 residues. This CDR3 reads CASSPRTSETDTQYF.

This chain joins TRBV5-1 and TRBJ2-3; TCRdb's D gene call, TRBD2, goes unchecked for lack of DNA. Germline lookup yields CDR1 SGHRS and CDR2 YFSETQ. There are 13 residues in the CDR3. CDR3 residues: CASSLAARDTQYF.

The chain joins TRBV5-1 to TRBJ2-5; the TCRdb D gene call, TRBD1, has no DNA to confirm it. This CDR3 has 14 amino acids. Germline assignment: CDR1 SGHRS and CDR2 YFSETQ. The chain's CDR3 is CASSLVGGQETQYF.

J is TRBJ1-1 and V is TRBV2. Germline V gene sequence: CDR1 SNHLY, CDR2 FYNNEI. CDR3 length: 12 amino acids. The CDR3 sequence is CASSDENGEAFF.

V and J are TRBV25-1 and TRBJ2-3. The CDR3 length is 12 residues. Germline CDR1 and CDR2: MGHDK and SYGVNS. The CDR3 protein is CATLSQTNTQYF.

V usage is TRBV5-1 and J usage is TRBJ1-5; TCRdb designates TRBD1, a call that cannot be tested without DNA. The CDR3 has 15 residues. Germline V gene sequence: CDR1 SGHRS, CDR2 YFSETQ. CDR3: CASSLGGAGNQPQHF.

The chain recombines TRBV5-1 with TRBJ2-3. CDR1 and CDR2 (germline): SGHRS, YFSETQ. This CDR3 is 14 amino acids long. CDR3 loop: CASRLDTSTDTQYF.

The gene calls are TRBV7-9 and TRBJ2-3. The CDR3 has 13 residues. Germline V lookup: CDR1 SEHNR, CDR2 FQNEAQ (reference sequence). This chain's CDR3 is CASRDRSTDTQYF. The variable domain in full, completed from reference TRBV7-9 and TRBJ2-3, reads DTGVSQNPRHKITKRGQNVTFRCDPISEHNRLYWYRQTLGQGPEFLTYFQNEAQLEKSRLLSDRFSAERPKGSFSTLEIQRTEQGDSAMYLCASRDRSTDTQYFGPGTRLTVL.

The J gene is TRBJ2-7, the V gene TRBV12-3 or TRBV12-4; TCRdb calls TRBD1, which cannot be checked without DNA. The CDR3 spans 13 residues. The CDR3 sequence: CASSPGQTYEQYF.

The V call is TRBV13, the J call TRBJ2-7; absent DNA, TCRdb's TRBD1 call cannot be checked. The CDR3 covers 16 residues. Germline-derived CDR1 and CDR2 are PRHDT and FYEKMQ (reference sequence). CDR3 sequence reads: CASSNPEQGTVHEQYF.

This chain links TRBV6-6 with TRBJ1-4. The CDR3 contains 11 residues. The germline V gene has CDR1 MNHNY and CDR2 SVGAGI (reference sequence). The CDR3 loop reads CASRGVEKLFF.

The rearrangement joins TRBV27 to TRBJ2-6; the D call from TCRdb, TRBD1, cannot be confirmed without DNA. The CDR3 extends over 15 amino acids. The germline V gene encodes CDR1 MNHEY and CDR2 SMNVEV (reference sequence). CDR3 protein: CASSLNRAGANVLTF. Full variable domain (remainder filled in from reference TRBV27 and TRBJ2-6): EAQVTQNPRYLITVTGKKLTVTCSQNMNHEYMSWYRQDPGLGLRQIYYSMNVEVTDKGDVPEGYKVSRKEKRNFPLILESPSPNQTSLYFCASSLNRAGANVLTFGAGSRLTVL.

CDR3: CSARDPAGAYEQYF. This chain connects TRBV20-1 to TRBJ2-7; checking the TCRdb D call of TRBD1 is not possible without DNA. The CDR3 runs to 14 residues. Per the germline V gene, CDR1 is DFQATT and CDR2 is SNEGSKA (reference sequence).

The chain employs TRBV11-1 and TRBJ1-5. The CDR3 length is 16 residues. CDR1 is SGHAT and CDR2 is FQDESV in the germline V gene (reference sequence). This CDR3 is CASSYPARDSNQPQHF.

The V gene is TRBV7-9, the J gene TRBJ2-7; TCRdb's D call of TRBD1 is untestable without DNA. The CDR3 contains 16 residues. Per the germline V gene, CDR1 is SEHNR and CDR2 is FQNEAQ (reference sequence). This CDR3 reads CASSLTGQGWSYEQYF.

The chain uses TRBV12-3 or TRBV12-4 and TRBJ2-5; without DNA, the TCRdb call of TRBD1 cannot be checked. This CDR3 region has 13 residues. The CDR3 spells CASGQGSVETQYF.

The J gene is TRBJ2-3, the V gene TRBV7-2. The V gene's germline CDR1 is SGHTA and CDR2 FQGNSA. This CDR3 contains 15 residues. The CDR3 protein is CASSSQTPSTDTQYF.

The chain has TRBV6-2 or TRBV6-3 and TRBJ2-3; absent DNA, TCRdb's TRBD1 call cannot be checked. The CDR3 runs 14 residues. The germline V gene encodes CDR1 MNHEY and CDR2 SVGEGT. The CDR3 here is CASSPYRGPDTQYF.

The chain couples TRBV24-1 to TRBJ2-1; TCRdb calls TRBD1, which cannot be checked without DNA. This CDR3 comprises 16 residues. Germline CDR1 KGHDR, CDR2 SFDVKD. CDR3 residues: CATSDLSVRGGYEQFF.

The J gene is TRBJ2-3, the V gene TRBV7-2; no DNA is available, so the TRBD2 call from TCRdb remains unchecked. The CDR3 is 16 amino acids. Per germline, CDR1 SGHTA and CDR2 FQGNSA. The CDR3 here is CASSLAGGVGTDTQYF.

The rearrangement links TRBV5-4 to TRBJ1-6. This CDR3 has 13 amino acids. Germline V gene lookup returns CDR1 SGHNT and CDR2 YYREEE (reference sequence). The CDR3 is CASRGSYNSPLHF.

The chain couples TRBV5-1 to TRBJ2-1; TCRdb outputs TRBD2, but without DNA this stays unchecked. The CDR3 has 17 residues. The germline V gene encodes CDR1 SGHRS and CDR2 YFSETQ. CDR3 loop: CASSPKLAGEFYNEQFF. Looking up the rest from reference TRBV5-1 and TRBJ2-1 gives the full variable domain: KAGVTQTPRYLIKTRGQQVTLSCSPISGHRSVSWYQQTPGQGLQFLFEYFSETQRNKGNFPGRFSGRQFSNSRSEMNVSTLELGDSALYLCASSPKLAGEFYNEQFFGPGTRLTVL.

The V call is TRBV2, the J call TRBJ2-6; TCRdb outputs TRBD2, but without DNA this stays unchecked. This CDR3 contains 18 residues. The germline CDR1 and CDR2 sequences are SNHLY and FYNNEI. This chain's CDR3 is CASRVPQGELSGANVLTF.

The rearrangement uses TRBV6-5 and TRBJ2-1; the D call of TRBD2 rests on TCRdb alone, since no DNA is present to check it. CDR3 length equals 16 residues. Germline V gene lookup returns CDR1 MNHEY and CDR2 SVGAGI. CDR3 protein: CASSYGTSGSIYEQFF.

The chain carries TRBV29-1 and TRBJ2-1; TCRdb reports TRBD2, a call that lacks DNA to check it against. The V gene's germline CDR1 is SQVTM and CDR2 ANQGSEA. CDR3 length: 14 residues. The CDR3 loop is CSVLAGTAYNEQFF.

The chain joins TRBV5-5 to TRBJ2-7. The CDR3 runs 14 residues. The germline V gene encodes CDR1 SGHKS and CDR2 YYEKEE (reference sequence). CDR3 protein: CASSLAGNYYEQYF.

The rearrangement uses TRBV7-2 and TRBJ2-3; TCRdb proposes TRBD2, but this gene call is untestable without DNA. The germline CDR1 and CDR2 sequences are SGHTA and FQGNSA. CDR3 length equals 16 residues. The CDR3 reads CASSPGLAGGADTQYF.

CDR3 in amino acids: CASRSGALTRDYNEQFF. The gene calls are TRBV6-2 or TRBV6-3 and TRBJ2-1; TCRdb selects TRBD2, and the lack of DNA leaves this call unchecked. The CDR3 covers 17 residues. Per the germline V gene, CDR1 is MNHEY and CDR2 is SVGEGT.